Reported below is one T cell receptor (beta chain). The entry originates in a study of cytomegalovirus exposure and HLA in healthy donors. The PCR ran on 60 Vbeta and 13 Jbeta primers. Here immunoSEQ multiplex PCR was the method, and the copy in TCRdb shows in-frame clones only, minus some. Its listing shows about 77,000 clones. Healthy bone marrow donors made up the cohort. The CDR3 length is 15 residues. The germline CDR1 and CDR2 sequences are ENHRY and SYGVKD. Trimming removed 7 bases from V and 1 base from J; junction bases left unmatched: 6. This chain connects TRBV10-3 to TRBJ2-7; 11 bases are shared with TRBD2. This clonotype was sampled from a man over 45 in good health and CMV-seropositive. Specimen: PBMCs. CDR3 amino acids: CAIIGRLAGSYEQYV. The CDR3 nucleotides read TGTGCCATCATCGGTCGACTAGCGGGGTCCTACGAGCAGTACGTC.